The rows below give T cell receptor beta chains drawn from one sample of a study of CD8 T cells in Susac syndrome. Using its own MiXCR run on the immunoSEQ multiplex PCR reads, TCRdb lists one record per CDR3 protein. This table has 400,000 to 550,000 distinct CDR3 sequences, around 85% appearing once. The material sequenced was CD8+ T cells from PBMCs. The receptors originated from a human donor with multiple sclerosis. Each CDR3 is given with its conserved first and last residue. A D gene is named only where the DNA matches it firmly. Rows may omit the clone size; those that give it use once, few, many or a size class.

D: TRBD1
J: TRBJ1-4
V: TRBV5-1
size: NA
CDR3: CASSLRPTGLVEKLFF
DNA: TGCGCCAGCAGCTTGAGACCGACAGGGTTGGTTGAAAAACTGTTTTTT

D: NA
J: TRBJ2-1
V: TRBV29-1
size: NA
CDR3: CSVENKDSVYNEQFF
DNA: TGCAGCGTTGAAAATAAGGACTCCGTCTACAATGAGCAGTTCTTC

D: NA
J: TRBJ2-7
V: TRBV6-5
size: few
CDR3: CASSYGQGAYEQYF
DNA: TGTGCCAGCAGTTACGGTCAAGGAGCCTACGAGCAGTACTTC

D: NA
J: TRBJ2-1
V: TRBV12-3/TRBV12-4
size: NA
CDR3: CASSSGAREQFF
DNA: TGTGCCAGCAGTTCAGGGGCACGGGAGCAGTTCTTC

D: NA
J: TRBJ1-5
V: TRBV6-2/TRBV6-3
size: once
CDR3: CASSYGVTQPQHF
DNA: TGTGCCAGCAGTTACGGGGTAACTCAGCCCCAGCATTTT

D: NA
J: TRBJ2-5
V: TRBV28
size: once
CDR3: CASSPLDIQETQYF
DNA: TGTGCCAGCAGTCCTCTCGACATCCAAGAGACCCAGTACTTC

D: TRBD1
J: TRBJ2-1
V: TRBV2
size: once
CDR3: CASKGQGGSEQFF
DNA: TGTGCCAGCAAGGGACAGGGGGGGAGTGAGCAGTTCTTC

D: NA
J: TRBJ2-7
V: TRBV11-1
size: NA
CDR3: CASSDFDRPNYEQYF
DNA: TGTGCCAGCAGCGATTTCGACAGGCCCAACTACGAGCAGTACTTC

D: NA
J: TRBJ2-3
V: TRBV7-8
size: NA
CDR3: CASSFIPPGTSTDTQYF
DNA: TGTGCCAGCAGCTTCATCCCGCCAGGGACTAGCACAGATACGCAGTATTTT

D: NA
J: TRBJ2-7
V: TRBV7-9
size: NA
CDR3: CASSTQFRGQTYEQYF
DNA: TGTGCCAGCAGCACCCAATTCAGGGGTCAGACCTACGAGCAGTACTTC

D: TRBD1
J: TRBJ1-1
V: TRBV5-1
size: NA
CDR3: CASSSGTGPAGAFF
DNA: TGCGCCAGCAGCTCCGGGACAGGGCCCGCGGGAGCTTTCTTT

D: NA
J: TRBJ2-1
V: TRBV9
size: NA
CDR3: CASSRASDSYNEQFF
DNA: TGTGCCAGCAGCCGAGCTAGCGACTCCTACAATGAGCAGTTCTTC

D: NA
J: TRBJ1-5
V: TRBV20-1
size: NA
CDR3: CSASSFGPWGQPQHF
DNA: TGCAGTGCTAGTAGTTTTGGACCTTGGGGACAGCCCCAGCATTTT

D: TRBD1
J: TRBJ2-7
V: TRBV4-1
size: NA
CDR3: CASSQDQGTGGLYEQYF
DNA: TGCGCCAGCAGCCAAGATCAGGGGACAGGGGGCTTATACGAGCAGTACTTC

D: NA
J: TRBJ1-2
V: TRBV5-6
size: NA
CDR3: CASSLTGTYYGYTF
DNA: TGTGCCAGCAGCTTGACGGGCACCTACTATGGCTACACCTTC

D: NA
J: TRBJ2-7
V: TRBV19
size: NA
CDR3: CASKTGVGPYEQYF
DNA: TGTGCCAGTAAAACCGGGGTCGGCCCCTACGAGCAGTACTTC

D: NA
J: TRBJ1-3
V: TRBV12-3/TRBV12-4
size: NA
CDR3: CASISPGQAGNTIYF
DNA: TGTGCCAGCATCTCTCCGGGACAAGCTGGAAACACCATATATTTT

D: TRBD2
J: TRBJ2-5
V: TRBV11-2
size: NA
CDR3: CASSLYAGAQETQYF
DNA: TGTGCCAGCAGCTTGTACGCGGGAGCGCAAGAGACCCAGTACTTC

D: NA
J: TRBJ2-1
V: TRBV7-6
size: NA
CDR3: CASSLSYHEQFF
DNA: TGTGCCAGCAGCTTAAGCTACCATGAGCAGTTCTTC

D: TRBD1
J: TRBJ2-3
V: TRBV10-3
size: NA
CDR3: CAISEDRGFDTQYF
DNA: TGTGCCATCAGTGAGGACAGGGGGTTCGATACGCAGTATTTT

D: NA
J: TRBJ1-1
V: TRBV7-9
size: NA
CDR3: CASSHPGSPNTEAFF
DNA: TGTGCCAGCAGCCACCCGGGAAGTCCGAACACTGAAGCTTTCTTT

D: TRBD1
J: TRBJ1-1
V: TRBV5-1
size: NA
CDR3: CASSLGSGTAPTGPEAFF
DNA: TGCGCCAGCAGCTTGGGATCGGGGACAGCTCCCACCGGCCCTGAAGCTTTCTTT

D: NA
J: TRBJ2-2
V: TRBV24-1
size: NA
CDR3: CATSDPQGPGELFF
DNA: TGTGCCACCAGTGACCCACAGGGCCCCGGGGAGCTGTTTTTT

D: NA
J: TRBJ2-7
V: TRBV29-1
size: NA
CDR3: CSVEAKEADEQYF
DNA: TGCAGCGTTGAGGCTAAGGAGGCGGACGAGCAGTACTTC

D: NA
J: TRBJ1-2
V: TRBV30
size: NA
CDR3: CAWSEWAEGFYGYTF
DNA: TGTGCCTGGAGCGAGTGGGCAGAGGGCTTCTATGGCTACACCTTC

D: NA
J: TRBJ2-7
V: TRBV5-1
size: NA
CDR3: CASQAAAGEQYF
DNA: TGCGCCAGCCAAGCCGCAGCAGGGGAGCAGTACTTC

D: TRBD1
J: TRBJ1-1
V: TRBV27
size: NA
CDR3: CASSFVQGGGTEAFF
DNA: TGTGCCAGCAGTTTCGTACAGGGGGGCGGGACTGAAGCTTTCTTT

D: TRBD2
J: TRBJ2-7
V: TRBV29-1
size: NA
CDR3: CSVEDPLAASYEQYF
DNA: TGCAGCGTTGAAGATCCACTAGCGGCTTCCTACGAGCAGTACTTC

D: NA
J: TRBJ2-7
V: TRBV30
size: NA
CDR3: CAWSYGVSYEQYF
DNA: TGTGCCTGGAGTTATGGGGTCTCCTACGAGCAGTACTTC

D: NA
J: TRBJ1-1
V: TRBV7-9
size: NA
CDR3: CASSYYPRDENTEAFF
DNA: TGTGCCAGCAGTTACTACCCCCGGGACGAGAACACTGAAGCTTTCTTT

D: TRBD1
J: TRBJ1-2
V: TRBV29-1
size: once
CDR3: CSVQGTERYGYTF
DNA: TGCAGCGTTCAAGGGACAGAGCGCTATGGCTACACCTTC

D: TRBD2
J: TRBJ2-2
V: TRBV2
size: NA
CDR3: CASEGLAEGRTGELFF
DNA: TGTGCCAGCGAAGGCCTAGCGGAGGGTCGGACCGGGGAGCTGTTTTTT

D: TRBD1
J: TRBJ1-1
V: TRBV5-1
size: NA
CDR3: CASSSGDVDREETEAFF
DNA: TGCGCCAGCAGCTCTGGGGATGTTGACAGGGAAGAGACTGAAGCTTTCTTT

D: NA
J: TRBJ2-1
V: TRBV24-1
size: few
CDR3: CATSDGLGSYNEQFF
DNA: TGTGCCACCAGTGATGGGTTGGGCTCCTACAATGAGCAGTTCTTC

D: TRBD1
J: TRBJ2-5
V: TRBV7-9
size: NA
CDR3: CASSPGQGVETQYF
DNA: TGTGCCAGCAGCCCGGGTCAGGGGGTGGAGACCCAGTACTTC

D: TRBD1
J: TRBJ1-2
V: TRBV6-1
size: NA
CDR3: CASSEPGDRINYGYTF
DNA: TGTGCCAGCAGTGAGCCGGGGGACAGGATTAACTATGGCTACACCTTC

D: NA
J: TRBJ1-1
V: TRBV29-1
size: NA
CDR3: CSAGGWGTEAFF
DNA: TGCAGCGCTGGGGGGTGGGGCACTGAAGCTTTCTTT

D: NA
J: TRBJ1-4
V: TRBV4-1
size: NA
CDR3: CASSQEGGWNEKLFF
DNA: TGCGCCAGCAGCCAAGAGGGCGGTTGGAATGAAAAACTGTTTTTT

D: TRBD2
J: TRBJ2-1
V: TRBV19
size: NA
CDR3: CASSMGLAGFNEQFF
DNA: TGTGCCAGTAGTATGGGACTAGCGGGATTTAATGAGCAGTTCTTC

D: NA
J: TRBJ1-5
V: TRBV4-1
size: NA
CDR3: CASSQDKQPQHF
DNA: TGCGCCAGCAGCCAAGATAAGCAGCCCCAGCATTTT

D: NA
J: TRBJ2-2
V: TRBV6-5
size: NA
CDR3: CASTLRQGNTGELFF
DNA: TGTGCCAGCACCCTACGCCAGGGAAACACCGGGGAGCTGTTTTTT

D: NA
J: TRBJ2-7
V: TRBV7-9
size: NA
CDR3: CASSSRQDEQYF
DNA: TGTGCCAGCAGCTCACGGCAGGACGAGCAGTACTTC

D: NA
J: TRBJ2-2
V: TRBV5-1
size: NA
CDR3: CASSLLQSNTGELFF
DNA: TGCGCCAGCAGCTTGTTACAGTCGAACACCGGGGAGCTGTTTTTT

D: NA
J: TRBJ2-7
V: TRBV19
size: NA
CDR3: CASSSLRDGTYEQYF
DNA: TGTGCCAGTAGTTCCCTTCGGGACGGAACCTACGAGCAGTACTTC

D: NA
J: TRBJ2-7
V: TRBV4-1
size: NA
CDR3: CDSSQVPGLGEQYF
DNA: TGCGACAGCAGCCAAGTCCCCGGGCTGGGGGAGCAGTACTTC

D: TRBD1
J: TRBJ1-2
V: TRBV7-9
size: NA
CDR3: CASSYGQGGSNYGYTF
DNA: TGTGCCAGCAGTTATGGACAGGGGGGATCTAACTATGGCTACACCTTC

D: TRBD1
J: TRBJ1-5
V: TRBV7-8
size: NA
CDR3: CASSWSLDRDGDQPQHF
DNA: TGTGCCAGCAGCTGGAGTCTGGACAGGGACGGTGATCAGCCCCAGCATTTT

D: NA
J: TRBJ2-7
V: TRBV5-5
size: NA
CDR3: CASSLFRTTYEQYF
DNA: TGTGCCAGCAGCTTATTCAGAACGACCTACGAGCAGTACTTC

D: NA
J: TRBJ1-1
V: TRBV30
size: NA
CDR3: CAWSVVGSAEAFF
DNA: TGTGCCTGGAGTGTAGTAGGGAGTGCTGAAGCTTTCTTT

D: NA
J: TRBJ2-7
V: TRBV27
size: NA
CDR3: CASSLSGTPFSYEQYF
DNA: TGTGCCAGCAGTTTATCGGGGACACCGTTCTCCTACGAGCAGTACTTC

D: NA
J: TRBJ1-1
V: TRBV11-1
size: NA
CDR3: CASSRTTLPTEAFF
DNA: TGTGCCAGCAGCCGAACGACCCTTCCTACTGAAGCTTTCTTT